The clone carrying this TCR beta chain appeared a single time. Germline CDR1 and CDR2: SGHTS and YDEGEE. Trimming took off 2 bases at V and 0 bases at J, with 6 bases between the two ends. The CDR3 consists of 14 residues. The record originates from a study of shared clonotypes between healthy human individuals. The method was immunoSEQ multiplex PCR; TCRdb's version includes in-frame clones alone and lacks a portion of them. The sample lists millions of clones, about 95% seen once, with approximately 0.13% in the top ten. The clonotype comes from a young man in good health. The chain is built from TRBV5-8 and TRBJ1-5; D is unresolved. The sequenced material came from naive CD4+ T cells sorted from blood. Subset given: CD45RA+ positively selected. The CDR3 bases are TGTGCCAGCAGCTTCACATATAGCAATCAGCCCCAGCATTTT. Encoded protein: CASSFTYSNQPQHF. The whole variable domain, remainder taken from reference TRBV5-8 and TRBJ1-5, is EAGVTQSPTHLIKTRGQQATLRCSPISGHTSVYWYQQALGLGLQFLLWYDEGEERNRGNFPPRFSGRQFPNYSSELNVNALELEDSALYLCASSFTYSNQPQHFGDGTRLSIL.